The present TCR beta chain was sequenced within a study of T cells in Graves' hyperthyroidism and ophthalmopathy. Study results and limitations: Ophthalmopathy was predicted by the model a median of approximately 6.6 months ahead of onset. In the blood, most expanded thyroid clonotypes above 0.001 appeared as well.

This clonotype was seen repeatedly, ten times or more. Its cognate antigen is unknown. In patients aged 18 to 65, hyperthyroidism was newly diagnosed, with duration under 2 months. RNA transcripts served as the template for amplifying TCR beta CDR3 regions. TCR CDR3 regions were first amplified by RT-PCR with HTBI primers. MiXCR, run by TCRdb on the multiplex PCR reads, gives a single entry per CDR3 protein. The repertoire includes hundreds of thousands of distinct CDR3 sequences, 35% to 40% of them detected once, and around 10% sits in the top ten. The sequenced sample was blood. The receptor was derived from a man younger than 35 with Graves' hyperthyroidism.

CDR3 in DNA: TGCAGCGTGGGCAGTTTGGAAAAACTGTTTTTT. This codes for CSVGSLEKLFF. The chain is built from TRBV29-1 and TRBJ1-4, with D uncertain. The V gene's germline CDR1 is SQVTM and CDR2 ANQGSEA. The germline V and J ends were trimmed by 6 bases and 8 bases, with 10 bases remaining between them. The CDR3 length is 11 residues.